This TCR beta chain emerged from a study of OX40 agonist ivuxolimab in advanced cancers. Study-wide background: Every patient in dose escalation had hepatocellular carcinoma, melanoma, renal cell or head and neck cancer. The study, taken as a whole, reports: Patients who responded partially at 0.1-3.0 mg/kg showed clonal expansion ranking among the lowest.

Germline V CDR1 and CDR2: KGHSH, LQKENI. The germline V and J ends were trimmed by 6 bases and 2 bases, with 13 bases remaining between them. This CDR3 is 15 amino acids long. The assay was immunoSEQ multiplex PCR, and TCRdb's table has in-frame clones only and misses some. The repertoire includes 80,000 to 95,000 clones, 65% to 90% of them detected once, and just under 2% sits in the top ten. Comment on this clone: Its target is unknown.

This TCR was recovered from an adult with an advanced solid tumor such as melanoma, head and neck, liver or kidney cancer. The material was CD4+ or CD8+ T cells sorted from blood, obtained in a trial of the OX40 agonist ivuxolimab. The chain carries TRBV18 and TRBJ1-4; D remains ambiguous. For the CDR3, the DNA is TGTGCCAGCTCCCCCCTGGGAAATACTAATGAAAAACTGTTTTTT. Its translation is CASSPLGNTNEKLFF.